This T cell receptor beta chain was recovered during a study of OX40 agonist ivuxolimab in advanced cancers. About the full investigation: Ivuxolimab was an agonistic, fully human IgG2 monoclonal antibody directed against OX40 (CD134), a costimulatory receptor. Intravenous ivuxolimab was administered to patients every 2 weeks at six dose levels: 0.01, 0.1, 0.3, 1.5, 3 and 10 mg/kg. Of the roughly 51 dose-escalation patients, hepatocellular carcinoma was present in about 20, melanoma in roughly 15, renal cell carcinoma in 9 and head and neck cancer in 9. In the dose-escalation cohort, 82.7% of patients were male, and the mean age was around 60 years, with a range of about 23 to 85. Patients were allowed to have had prior anti-PD-1, anti-PD-L1 or anti-CTLA-4 therapy, and 40% of the dose-escalation patients had previously received checkpoint inhibitors. Partial responses occurred in three dose-escalation patients: two with cutaneous melanoma and one with hepatocellular carcinoma. Peripheral TCRbeta sequencing aimed to test whether ivuxolimab altered TCR sequence diversity and caused clonal T-cell expansion. The monotherapy dose-escalation portion (N = 52 patients) of the phase I ivuxolimab trial is reported in the paper. The full study reports these points: At doses of 0.1 to 3.0 mg/kg, clonal expansion of both CD4+ and CD8+ blood T cells was observed from baseline to week 6. In the 0.1-3.0 mg/kg groups, partial responders had among the lowest normalized peripheral clonal expansion, particularly in CD8+ T cells. Antigen specificity was not determined for the clonally expanded peripheral T cells. Low levels of normalized T-cell clonal expansion were also seen in some patients who did not respond. After ivuxolimab, expanded clones were on average more numerous among CD8+ T cells than among CD4+ T cells.

In this sample, this clone turned up once. Its target antigen remains unknown. The record has no base qualities; no much larger clone is one base away. Genomic DNA was isolated from the sorted cells so that the TCRbeta CDR3 region could be sequenced. TCRbeta CDR3 regions were sequenced using the immunoSEQ Assay. TCRdb retrieved this table from immuneACCESS and kept in-frame rearrangements only. Not all clones are present; in checked studies, unresolved V genes account for under half, and no reason is known for the remainder. This sample has 30,000 or so clones in its table, and less than 90% of those were observed once. Together, the top ten hold 35% to 45% of the sample. The trial excluded patients who had a history of autoimmune disease or who were on systemic immunosuppression. Peripheral blood for TCR sequencing was collected from all dose cohorts at baseline, on cycle 4 day 1, and on cycle 7 day 1. Samples came from an open-label, multicenter, first-in-human phase I dose-escalation trial of ivuxolimab. Adults with locally advanced or metastatic melanoma, renal cell carcinoma, hepatocellular carcinoma or head and neck squamous cell carcinoma were enrolled in the trial. Before TCR sequencing, CD4+ T cells and CD8+ T cells were sorted from peripheral blood as separate populations.

Source: CD4+ or CD8+ T cells sorted from blood, taken in a trial of the OX40 agonist ivuxolimab. The origin of this receptor is an adult with an advanced solid tumor such as melanoma, head and neck, liver or kidney cancer.

CDR3 protein: CAISEPRGTKNTDTQYF. The DNA reads TGTGCCATCAGTGAGCCGCGGGGTACGAAGAACACAGATACGCAGTATTTT. Recombination linked TRBV10-3 to TRBJ2-3; TRBD2 might be the D gene, on 6 matching bases. The germline V gene specifies ENHRY as CDR1 and SYGVKD as CDR2. CDR3 length: 17 amino acids, cysteine to phenylalanine. Only the CDR3 DNA is retained, 51 bases long and in frame from the first base. V is clipped by 2 bases and J by 2 bases, and the sequence between their germline boundaries is 17 bases long.